This TCR beta chain is from a study of OX40 agonist ivuxolimab in advanced cancers. The study in broad terms: Ivuxolimab was an agonistic, fully human IgG2 monoclonal antibody directed against OX40 (CD134), a costimulatory receptor. Patients were allowed to have had prior anti-PD-1, anti-PD-L1 or anti-CTLA-4 therapy, and approximately 40% of the dose-escalation patients had been treated with checkpoint inhibitors. Of the approximately 53 patients in dose escalation, 19 had hepatocellular carcinoma, some 15 had melanoma, 9 had renal cell carcinoma and 9 had head and neck cancer. Intravenous ivuxolimab was administered to patients every 2 weeks at six dose levels: 0.01, 0.1, 0.3, 1.5, 3 and 10 mg/kg. Partial responses were achieved by three dose-escalation patients, of whom one had hepatocellular carcinoma and two had cutaneous melanoma. The point of sequencing TCRbeta in the periphery was to test whether ivuxolimab changed TCR sequence diversity and drove clonal T-cell expansion. In the dose-escalation cohort, 75% to 90% of patients were male, and the mean age was roughly 60 years with a range of about 20 to 80. The monotherapy dose-escalation portion (N of about 50 patients) of the phase I ivuxolimab trial is reported in the paper. Paper-wide results and their limitations: After ivuxolimab, expanded clones were on average more numerous among CD8+ T cells than among CD4+ T cells. In the 0.1-3.0 mg/kg groups, partial responders were among the patients with the lowest normalized peripheral clonal expansion, particularly in CD8+ T cells. The antigen specificity of the peripheral T cells that underwent clonal expansion was not determined. At doses of 0.1 to 3.0 mg/kg, clonal expansion of both CD4+ and CD8+ blood T cells was observed from baseline to week 6. Low levels of normalized T-cell clonal expansion were also seen in some nonresponding patients.

Genomic DNA was isolated from the sorted cells so that the TCRbeta CDR3 region could be sequenced. The immunoSEQ Assay was used for sequencing of TCRbeta CDR3 regions. Entries here come from immuneACCESS through TCRdb and include only in-frame sequences with V and J called. Some clones fail to appear in such tables; in the studies checked, an unresolved V gene covers under half of the shortfall, and the cause of the remainder is unknown. Within this sample are around 82,000 clones, with 88% of them counted one time only. The ten most abundant clones make up around 0.45% of the sample. The germline V end is reduced by 4 bases and the J end by 3 bases; junction bases left unmatched: 11. Counted from cysteine to phenylalanine, this CDR3 has 16 amino acids. The retained sequence is limited to the CDR3, 48 bases, with the frame set at the first base. Reading the germline V gene gives CDR1 SGHRS and CDR2 YFSETQ.

The trial excluded patients who had a history of autoimmune disease or who were on systemic immunosuppression. Peripheral blood for TCR sequencing was collected from all dose cohorts at baseline, on cycle 4 day 1, and on cycle 7 day 1. The samples were taken from a phase I, first-in-human, multicenter, open-label dose-escalation trial of ivuxolimab. Adults with locally advanced or metastatic melanoma, renal cell carcinoma, hepatocellular carcinoma or head and neck squamous cell carcinoma were enrolled in the trial. Before TCR sequencing, CD4+ and CD8+ T cells were separately sorted from peripheral blood. A word on this clone: Which antigen it targets is not known. Within one base of it there is no much larger clone, and no base qualities were kept.

The chain was built from TRBV5-1 and TRBJ2-7; the junction holds 9 bases that match TRBD2. The starting material was CD4+ or CD8+ T cells sorted from blood, obtained in a trial of the OX40 agonist ivuxolimab. The sequence was obtained from an adult with an advanced solid tumor such as melanoma, head and neck, liver or kidney cancer. The sequenced DNA is TGCGCCAGCAGCCCCGGGACTAGCTTACCGAGCTACGAGCAGTACTTC. Its product reads: CASSPGTSLPSYEQYF.